Below are 7 T cell receptor beta chains sequenced from a single sample in a study of naive and memory T cell subsets. An equimolar mix of two oligonucleotides served as the beta constant-region primer for TRBC1 and TRBC2. The ligated cDNA underwent four PCR rounds using SP2 and nested alpha and beta constant-region primers. Via MiXCR, TCRdb re-called the UMI-ligation and nested PCR reads, giving one row per CDR3 protein. The sample has about 120,000 distinct CDR3 sequences; roughly 32% are singletons. Sequenced input: central memory CD4+ T cells from blood. The receptors derive from a human donor in good health.

This clonotype was seen a handful of times. The chain is built from TRBV10-3 and TRBJ2-1; D unresolved. The CDR3 totals 11 residues. CDR1 and CDR2 (germline): ENHRY, SYGVKD. The V end was cut by 5 bases, the J end by 5 bases, with 4 bases between. CDR3 loop: CAISRDNEQFF. CDR3 coding DNA: TGTGCCATCAGTAGAGACAATGAGCAGTTCTTC.

This chain connects TRBV20-1 to TRBJ2-1; TRBD2 matches 12 bases. The CDR3 runs 16 residues. CDR1 and CDR2 (germline): DFQATT, SNEGSKA (reference sequence). The J segment lost 5 bases and the V segment lost 5 bases, leaving 10 bases of the junction unmatched. CDR3 DNA: TGCAGTGCTCCTTCGGGGCGGACTAGCGGGAACAATGAGCAGTTCTTC. The encoded protein is CSAPSGRTSGNNEQFF.

This clonotype was seen more than once but under ten times. The chain employs TRBV7-2 and TRBJ2-7, with no clear D. The CDR3 length is 13 residues. CDR1 and CDR2 from the germline V gene are SGHTA and FQGNSA. V was pared by 3 bases and J by 3 bases, with 9 bases between. DNA of the CDR3: TGTGCCAGCAGCTTTTACCCTGTCTACGAGCAGTACTTC. Its translation: CASSFYPVYEQYF. The full variable domain, rest sourced from reference TRBV7-2 and TRBJ2-7, is GAGVSQSPSNKVTEKGKDVELRCDPISGHTALYWYRQSLGQGLEFLIYFQGNSAPDKSGLPSDRFSAERTGGSVSTLTIQRTQQEDSAVYLCASSFYPVYEQYFGPGTRLTVT.

This clonotype was seen a handful of times. CDR3 sequence reads: CASSLGPDLSYEQYF. CDR3 nucleotides: TGTGCCAGCAGCTTGGGGCCCGACCTCTCCTACGAGCAGTACTTC. This rearrangement joins TRBV5-5 to TRBJ2-7; D uncertain. Germline V gene data show CDR1 as SGHKS and CDR2 as YYEKEE (reference sequence). Trimming took 0 bases from V and 0 from J, leaving 10 bases between them. The CDR3 contains 15 residues.

This clonotype came up once. CDR3: CASSPAGGPPTREQFF. The CDR3 bases are TGTGCCAGCAGCCCAGCGGGAGGGCCTCCGACGAGAGAGCAGTTCTTC. V gene TRBV12-3 or TRBV12-4 combines with J gene TRBJ2-1; 10 bases map to TRBD2. J was trimmed by 10 bases and V by 6 bases; bases with no gene match: 15. The CDR3 has 16 residues.

This clonotype was seen a few times. The gene calls are TRBV28 and TRBJ1-1; D is perhaps TRBD1 (6 bases). Looked up from germline, CDR1 is MDHEN and CDR2 is SYDVKM. The CDR3 loop spans 12 amino acids. V was cut by 8 bases and J by 12 bases, with 19 bases left in between. The CDR3 loop is CASSRQDILTFF. The CDR3, as DNA: TGTGCCAGCTCTCGACAGGACATATTAACTTTCTTT.

The CDR3 region is CASSARTNTGELFF. In nucleotides, the CDR3 is TGTGCCAGCAGTGCCAGGACTAACACCGGGGAGCTGTTTTTT. The chain has TRBV6-1 and TRBJ2-2; TRBD2 is a possible D gene (5 bases). Deletions cut 4 bases from V and 2 bases from J, with 8 bases between. The CDR3 totals 14 residues. Germline CDR1 MNHNS, CDR2 SASEGT.